The 18 T cell receptor beta chains below were found in one sample sequenced in a study of blood T cell repertoires in COVID-19. The assay was immunoSEQ multiplex PCR, and TCRdb's table has in-frame clones only and misses some. The repertoire includes under 350,000 clones, about 89% of them detected once, and about 4.6% sits in the top ten. Source material: peripheral blood. The receptors come from a middle-aged man with acute or convalescent COVID-19.

The chain uses TRBV30 and TRBJ1-4; 8 bases fit TRBD1. CDR1 and CDR2 (germline): GTSNPN, SVGIG (reference sequence). The CDR3 covers 13 residues. V dropped 3 bases and J dropped 4; count of bases not matched to a gene: 1. The CDR3 loop reads CAWSGQGNEKLFF. For the CDR3, the DNA is TGTGCCTGGAGCGGACAGGGTAATGAAAAACTGTTTTTT.

This chain links TRBV6-4 with TRBJ1-6; maybe TRBD1 (6 bases). Germline V gene data show CDR1 as MRHNA and CDR2 as SNTAGT. This CDR3 has 14 amino acids. Trimming pared 6 bases from V and 7 bases from J, leaving 13 bases between. This CDR3 reads CASSVTGQNSPLHF. As DNA, the CDR3 is TGTGCCAGCAGCGTAACAGGGCAGAATTCACCCCTCCACTTT.

This chain links TRBV11-2 with TRBJ1-2; 9 nucleotides match TRBD1. The germline V gene has CDR1 SGHAT and CDR2 FQNNGV. The CDR3 runs to 18 residues. J was trimmed by 3 bases and V by 1 base; bases with no gene match: 12. The CDR3 sequence is CASSLAISSGQGDYGYTF. CDR3 sequence (DNA): TGTGCCAGCAGCTTAGCCATTTCGTCGGGACAGGGCGACTATGGCTACACCTTC.

The chain carries TRBV27 and TRBJ1-6, with D perhaps TRBD1 (5 bases). V was cut by 0 bases and J by 13 bases, with 10 bases left in between. CDR1 is MNHEY and CDR2 is SMNVEV in the germline V gene (reference sequence). The CDR3 loop spans 13 amino acids. Written as DNA, the CDR3 is TGTGCCAGCAGTTTATCGGCAAGGGGTCCCCTCCACTTT. Its translation is CASSLSARGPLHF.

J is TRBJ1-2 and V is TRBV19; tentative D call: TRBD1 (6 bases). CDR1 is LNHDA and CDR2 is SQIVND in the germline V gene (reference sequence). The V gene lost 6 bases and the J gene lost 8 bases, with 25 bases spanning the gap. This CDR3 comprises 16 residues. CDR3 nucleotides: TGTGCCAGTAGCTTTCCCGGGACAATGCTAGCTAGGGGCTACACCTTC. It yields the protein CASSFPGTMLARGYTF. Looking up the rest from reference TRBV19 and TRBJ1-2 gives the full variable domain: DGGITQSPKYLFRKEGQNVTLSCEQNLNHDAMYWYRQDPGQGLRLIYYSQIVNDFQKGDIAEGYSVSREKKESFPLTVTSAQKNPTAFYLCASSFPGTMLARGYTFGSGTRLTVV.

V and J are TRBV4-1 and TRBJ2-1, with a weak D call TRBD2 (6 bases). The V gene lost 4 bases and the J gene lost 3 bases, with 13 bases spanning the gap. CDR3 length equals 15 residues. The V gene's germline CDR1 is MGHRA and CDR2 YSYEKL. CDR3 protein: CASSLGGTYYNEQFF. Written as DNA, the CDR3 is TGCGCCAGCAGCCTCGGGGGAACCTACTACAATGAGCAGTTCTTC.

To note about this clone: At one end, the junction sequence differs from germline, possibly due to a read error. This chain links TRBV19 with TRBJ2-2; D is perhaps TRBD2 (5 bases). The CDR3 totals 16 residues. Germline CDR1 is LNHDA and CDR2 is SQIVND (reference sequence). The CDR3 is CASSIMHTSNTGELFF. CDR3 DNA: TGTGCCAGTAGTATAATGCACACTTCCAACACCGGGGAGCTATTTTTT.

The chain couples TRBV3-1 (or the pseudogene TRBV3-2) to TRBJ1-4; TRBD1 agrees at 8 bases. CDR3 length: 15 amino acids. The germline V gene encodes CDR1 LGHDT and CDR2 YNNKEL (reference sequence). V trimming: 0 bases; J trimming: 7 bases; junction bases outside the gene matches: 4. CDR3 in DNA: TGTGCCAGCAGCCAAGATACAGGGGGATCTGAAAAACTGTTTTTT. It is translated as CASSQDTGGSEKLFF.

The rearrangement uses TRBV7-2 and TRBJ1-5; TRBD1 is a possible D gene (5 bases). CDR3 length: 15 amino acids. The V gene's germline CDR1 is SGHTA and CDR2 FQGNSA. V dropped 2 bases and J dropped 6 bases, with 14 bases sitting between them. CDR3 sequence: CASSLRGRSSQPQHF. The CDR3 DNA is TGTGCCAGCAGCTTAAGGGGCCGGTCAAGTCAGCCCCAGCATTTT.

This clone turned up a few times. The V gene is TRBV12-5, the J gene TRBJ1-2; a possible D gene is TRBD1 (6 bases). Trimming took 3 bases from V and 10 from J, leaving 12 bases between them. Germline CDR1 reads LGHNT; CDR2 reads FRNRAP. This CDR3 is 12 amino acids long. The CDR3 DNA is TGTGCTAGTGGTTTAAATAGACAGGACTACACCTTC. Its translation: CASGLNRQDYTF.

The chain joins TRBV13 to TRBJ1-3; D is unclear. The CDR3 consists of 14 residues. V lost 3 bases and J lost 0, with 6 bases in between. Germline V gene sequence: CDR1 PRHDT, CDR2 FYEKMQ (reference sequence). Here the CDR3 reads CASSFSSSGNTIYF. The CDR3 DNA reads as TGTGCCAGCAGCTTTTCGAGCTCTGGAAACACCATATATTTT.

V is TRBV4-2 and J is TRBJ2-3; 10 nucleotides line up with TRBD2. The germline gives CDR1 LGHNA, CDR2 YNFKEQ. This CDR3 is built from 16 residues. Germline trimming cut 0 bases from V and 4 bases from J; bases unmatched to any gene: 4. The CDR3 here is CASSQEASGGADTQYF. DNA for the CDR3: TGTGCCAGCAGCCAAGAGGCCAGCGGGGGGGCAGATACGCAGTATTTT.

The chain links TRBV6-5 to TRBJ1-2, with D tentatively TRBD1 (6 bases). V was clipped by 6 bases and J by 8 bases, with 16 bases between them. This CDR3 has 13 residues. Germline V lookup: CDR1 MNHEY, CDR2 SVGAGI. CDR3 protein: CASSSDRYGGYTF. The CDR3 DNA sequence: TGTGCCAGCAGCTCCGACAGGTACGGAGGCTACACCTTC.

This chain links TRBV10-2 with TRBJ1-1, with a possible D match to TRBD1 (5 bases). Trimming pared 8 bases from V and 3 bases from J, leaving 19 bases between. The CDR3 is made up of 15 amino acids. Germline V CDR1 and CDR2: WSHSY, SAAADI. CDR3 sequence (DNA): TGCGCCAGCGAGGACGCACGAACGGGGGACACTGAAGCTTTCTTT. This encodes CASEDARTGDTEAFF.

The chain links TRBV10-3 to TRBJ2-1, with 7 bases aligning to TRBD2. The V gene's germline CDR1 is ENHRY and CDR2 SYGVKD. This CDR3 is built from 14 residues. V was clipped by 0 bases and J by 7 bases; unmatched bases: 3. In DNA form, the CDR3 reads TGTGCCATCAGTGAGTCTGAACTAGCGAATGAGCAGTTCTTC. This codes for CAISESELANEQFF.

The chain couples TRBV28 to TRBJ1-5, with 10 bases identical to TRBD1. V gave up 7 bases and J gave up 14 bases; unmatched junction bases: 17. Germline V gives CDR1 MDHEN, CDR2 SYDVKM. This CDR3 has 15 amino acids. The DNA of the CDR3 is TGTGCCAGCACGGACCCCGGGACAGGGGTCACCGAGGAGCATTTT. Its protein product is CASTDPGTGVTEEHF.

V gene TRBV21-1 combines with J gene TRBJ1-2; the DNA was not compared with TRBD1, the D call given in the table. TRBV21-1 is termed a pseudogene. The CDR3 loop spans 15 amino acids. Written as DNA, the CDR3 is TGTGCCAGCAGTCCCCAATGGGGCAGAAACTATGGCTACACCTTC. Translating it yields CASSPQWGRNYGYTF.

The V call is TRBV6-6, the J call TRBJ2-3; TRBD2 is a possible D gene (5 bases). The CDR3 has 13 residues. Trimming took off 6 bases at V and 2 bases at J, with 9 bases between the two ends. Looked up from germline, CDR1 is MNHNY and CDR2 is SVGAGI (reference sequence). This CDR3 is CASRTTTTDTQYF. The CDR3 coding sequence is TGTGCCAGCAGGACGACTACCACAGATACGCAGTATTTT.